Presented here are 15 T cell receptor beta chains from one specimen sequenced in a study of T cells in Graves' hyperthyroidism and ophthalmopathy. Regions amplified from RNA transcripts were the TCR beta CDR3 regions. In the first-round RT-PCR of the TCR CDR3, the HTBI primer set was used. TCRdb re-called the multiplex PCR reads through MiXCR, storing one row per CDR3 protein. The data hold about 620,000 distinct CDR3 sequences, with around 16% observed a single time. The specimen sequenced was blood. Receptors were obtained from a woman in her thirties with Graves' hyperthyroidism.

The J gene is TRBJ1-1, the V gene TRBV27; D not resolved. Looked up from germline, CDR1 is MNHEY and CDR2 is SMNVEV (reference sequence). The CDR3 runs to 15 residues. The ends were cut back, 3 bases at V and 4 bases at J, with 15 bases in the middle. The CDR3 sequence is CASSLARVRVTEAFF. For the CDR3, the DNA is TGTGCCAGCAGTTTGGCTAGGGTGAGAGTCACTGAAGCTTTCTTT.

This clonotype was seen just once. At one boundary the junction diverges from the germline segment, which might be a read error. CDR3 region: CACSFPGQYGYTF. In DNA form, the CDR3 reads TGTGCCTGCAGCTTCCCGGGACAGTATGGCTACACCTTC. The J gene is TRBJ1-2, the V gene TRBV7-2, with TRBD1 identical over 7 bases. This CDR3 region has 13 residues. Germline V gives CDR1 SGHTA, CDR2 FQGNSA.

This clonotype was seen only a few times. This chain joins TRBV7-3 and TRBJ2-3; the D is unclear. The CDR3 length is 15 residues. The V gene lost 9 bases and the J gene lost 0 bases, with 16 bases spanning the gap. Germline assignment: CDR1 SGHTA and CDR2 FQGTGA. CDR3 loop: CASWAANMSTDTQYF. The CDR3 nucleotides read TGTGCCAGTTGGGCGGCTAACATGAGCACAGATACGCAGTATTTT.

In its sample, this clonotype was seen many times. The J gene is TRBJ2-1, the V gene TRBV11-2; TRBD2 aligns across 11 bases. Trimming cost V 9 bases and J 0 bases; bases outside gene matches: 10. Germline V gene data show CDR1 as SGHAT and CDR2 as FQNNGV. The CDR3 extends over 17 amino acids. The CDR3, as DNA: TGTGCCAGTAAGGGACTAGCGGTAACGAGCTCCTACAATGAGCAGTTCTTC. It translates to CASKGLAVTSSYNEQFF.

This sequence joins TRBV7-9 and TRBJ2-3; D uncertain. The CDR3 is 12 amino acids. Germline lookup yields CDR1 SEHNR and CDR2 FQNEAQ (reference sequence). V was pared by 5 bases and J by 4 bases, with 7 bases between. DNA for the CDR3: TGTGCCAGCAGCGTTAGAGCAGATACGCAGTATTTT. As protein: CASSVRADTQYF.

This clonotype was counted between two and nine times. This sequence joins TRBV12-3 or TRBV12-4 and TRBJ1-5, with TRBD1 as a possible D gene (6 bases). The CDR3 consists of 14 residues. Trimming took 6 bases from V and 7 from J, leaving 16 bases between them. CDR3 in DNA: TGTGCCAGCAGCCCAGACAGGAGTGGGCAGCCCCAGCATTTT. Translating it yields CASSPDRSGQPQHF.

CDR3 protein: CSARTSGGSSNEQFF. For the CDR3, the DNA is TGCAGTGCCAGGACTAGCGGGGGTTCTTCGAATGAGCAGTTCTTC. The chain links TRBV20-1 to TRBJ2-1, with 13 positions matching TRBD2. This CDR3 is 15 amino acids long. Germline V CDR1 and CDR2: DFQATT, SNEGSKA (reference sequence). V was clipped by 6 bases and J by 7 bases; unmatched bases: 9.

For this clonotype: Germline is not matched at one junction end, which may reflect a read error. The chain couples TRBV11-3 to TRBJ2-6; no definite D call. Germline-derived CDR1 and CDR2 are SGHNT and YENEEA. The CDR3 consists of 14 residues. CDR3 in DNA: TGTGCCAGCAGCCAAAGCTCTGGGACCAACGTCCTGACTTTC. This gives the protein CASSQSSGTNVLTF.

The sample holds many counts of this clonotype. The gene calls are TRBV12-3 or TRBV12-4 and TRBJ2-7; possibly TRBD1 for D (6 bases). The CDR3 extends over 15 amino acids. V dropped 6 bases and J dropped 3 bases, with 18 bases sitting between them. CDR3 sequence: CASSTTGYKRYEQYF. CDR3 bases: TGTGCCAGCAGCACCACAGGGTACAAACGCTACGAGCAGTACTTC.

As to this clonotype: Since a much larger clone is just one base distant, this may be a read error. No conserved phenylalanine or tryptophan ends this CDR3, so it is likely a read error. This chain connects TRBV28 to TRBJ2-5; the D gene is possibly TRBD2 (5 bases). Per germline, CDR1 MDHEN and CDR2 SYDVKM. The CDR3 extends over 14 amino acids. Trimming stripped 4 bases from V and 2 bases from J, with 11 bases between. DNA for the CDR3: TGTGCCAGCAGTTCAGAGGGATGGCAAGAGACCCAGTACCTC. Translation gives CASSSEGWQETQYL.

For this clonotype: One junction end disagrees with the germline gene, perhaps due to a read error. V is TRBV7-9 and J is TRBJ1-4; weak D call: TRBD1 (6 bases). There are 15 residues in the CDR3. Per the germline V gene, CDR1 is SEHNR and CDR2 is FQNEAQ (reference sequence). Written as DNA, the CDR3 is TGTGCCGGCAGCTTAGGGGGATATGAGGGTGAAAAACTGTTTTTT. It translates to CAGSLGGYEGEKLFF.

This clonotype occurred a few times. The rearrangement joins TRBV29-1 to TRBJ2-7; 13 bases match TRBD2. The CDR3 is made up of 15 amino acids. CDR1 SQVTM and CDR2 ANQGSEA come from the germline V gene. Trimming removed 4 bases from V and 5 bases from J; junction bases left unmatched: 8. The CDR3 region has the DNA TGCAGCGTTGCATATTCGACTAGCGGGAGGAACGAGCAGTACTTC. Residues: CSVAYSTSGRNEQYF.

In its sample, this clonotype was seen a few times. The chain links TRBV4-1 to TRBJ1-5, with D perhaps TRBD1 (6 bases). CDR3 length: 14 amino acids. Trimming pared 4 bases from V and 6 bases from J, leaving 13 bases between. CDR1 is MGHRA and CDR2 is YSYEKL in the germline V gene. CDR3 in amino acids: CASSRTRGAQPQHF. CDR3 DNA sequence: TGCGCCAGCAGCCGGACCCGGGGGGCTCAGCCCCAGCATTTT.

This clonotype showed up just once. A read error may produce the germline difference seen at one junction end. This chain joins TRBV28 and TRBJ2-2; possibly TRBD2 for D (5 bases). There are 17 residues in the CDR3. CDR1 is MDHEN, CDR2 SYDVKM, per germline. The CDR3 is CASSPVVPDWNTGELVF. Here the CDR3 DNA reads TGTGCCAGCAGCCCCGTCGTCCCCGACTGGAACACCGGGGAGCTGGTTTTT. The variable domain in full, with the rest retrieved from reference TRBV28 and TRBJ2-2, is DVKVTQSSRYLVKRTGEKVFLECVQDMDHENMFWYRQDPGLGLRLIYFSYDVKMKEKGDIPEGYSVSREKKERFSLILESASTNQTSMYLCASSPVVPDWNTGELVFGEGSRLTVL.

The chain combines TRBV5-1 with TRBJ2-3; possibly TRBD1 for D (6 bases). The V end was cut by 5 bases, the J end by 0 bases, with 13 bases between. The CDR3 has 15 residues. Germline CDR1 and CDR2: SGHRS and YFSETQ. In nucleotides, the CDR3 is TGCGCCAGCAGAGATCCTAGGGGGAGCACAGATACGCAGTATTTT. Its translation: CASRDPRGSTDTQYF.